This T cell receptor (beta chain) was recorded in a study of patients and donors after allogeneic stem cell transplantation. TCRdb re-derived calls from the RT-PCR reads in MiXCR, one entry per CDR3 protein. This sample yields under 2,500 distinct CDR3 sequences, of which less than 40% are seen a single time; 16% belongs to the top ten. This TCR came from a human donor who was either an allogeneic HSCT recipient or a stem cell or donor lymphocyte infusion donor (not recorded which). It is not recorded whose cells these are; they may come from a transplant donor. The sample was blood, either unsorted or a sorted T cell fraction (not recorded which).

The CDR3 spells CSASSGLAGEQFF. The CDR3, as DNA: TGCAGTGCTTCGAGCGGACTAGCGGGGGAGCAGTTCTTC. The V gene is TRBV20-1, the J gene TRBJ2-1, with TRBD2 matching 12 bases. In germline, CDR1 is DFQATT, CDR2 SNEGSKA (reference sequence). This CDR3 has 13 residues. V was pared by 5 bases and J by 10 bases, with 6 bases of the junction left unmatched.